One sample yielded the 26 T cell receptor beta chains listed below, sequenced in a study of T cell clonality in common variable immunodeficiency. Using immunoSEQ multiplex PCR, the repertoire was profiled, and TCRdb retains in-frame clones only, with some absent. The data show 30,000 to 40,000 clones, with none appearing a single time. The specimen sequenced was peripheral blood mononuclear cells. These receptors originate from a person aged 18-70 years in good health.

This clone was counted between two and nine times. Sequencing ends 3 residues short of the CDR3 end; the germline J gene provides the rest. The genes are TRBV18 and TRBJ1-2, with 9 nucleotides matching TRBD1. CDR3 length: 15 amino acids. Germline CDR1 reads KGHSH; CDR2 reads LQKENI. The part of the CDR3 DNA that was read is TGTGCCAGCTCGTCACCGGGACAGGGAACCTACGAC. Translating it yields CASSSPGQGTYD. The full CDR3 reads CASSSPGQGTYDYTF.

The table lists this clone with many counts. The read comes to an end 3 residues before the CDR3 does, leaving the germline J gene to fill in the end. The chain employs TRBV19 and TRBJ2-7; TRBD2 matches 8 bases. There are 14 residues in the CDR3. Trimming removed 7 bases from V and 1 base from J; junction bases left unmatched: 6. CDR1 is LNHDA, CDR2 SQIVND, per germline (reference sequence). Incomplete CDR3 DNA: TGTGCCAGTAAAGGGACTAGATGGTCCTACGAG. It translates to CASKGTRWSYE. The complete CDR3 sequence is CASKGTRWSYEQYF.

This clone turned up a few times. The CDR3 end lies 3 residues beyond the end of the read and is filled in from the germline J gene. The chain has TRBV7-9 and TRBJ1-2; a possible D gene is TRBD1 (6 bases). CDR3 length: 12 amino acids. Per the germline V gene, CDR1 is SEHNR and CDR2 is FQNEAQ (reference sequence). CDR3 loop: CASSFTGFDYTF. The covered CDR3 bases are TGTGCCAGCAGCTTCACAGGGTTTGAC.

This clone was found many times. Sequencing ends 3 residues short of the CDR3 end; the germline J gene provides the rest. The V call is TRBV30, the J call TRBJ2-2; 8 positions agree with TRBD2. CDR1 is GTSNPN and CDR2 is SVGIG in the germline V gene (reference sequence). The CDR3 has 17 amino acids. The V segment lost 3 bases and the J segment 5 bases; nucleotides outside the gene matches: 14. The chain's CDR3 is CAWSETGGGEGTGELFF. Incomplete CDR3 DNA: TGTGCCTGGAGCGAAACGGGAGGGGGAGAGGGTACCGGGGAG.

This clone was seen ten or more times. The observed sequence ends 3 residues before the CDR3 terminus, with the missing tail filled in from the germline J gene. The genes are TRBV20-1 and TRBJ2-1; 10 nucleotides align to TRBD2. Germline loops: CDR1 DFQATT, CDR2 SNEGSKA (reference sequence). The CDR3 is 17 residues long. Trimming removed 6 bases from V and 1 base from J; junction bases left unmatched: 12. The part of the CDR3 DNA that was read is TGCAGTGCCCCGGAGACTAGCGGGTTAGGATCCTACAATGAG. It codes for CSAPETSGLGSYNE. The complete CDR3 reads CSAPETSGLGSYNEQFF.

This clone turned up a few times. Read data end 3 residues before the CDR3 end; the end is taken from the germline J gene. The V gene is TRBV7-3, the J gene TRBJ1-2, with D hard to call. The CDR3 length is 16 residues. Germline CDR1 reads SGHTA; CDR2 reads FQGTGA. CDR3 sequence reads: CASSLMGGSGTDTYTF. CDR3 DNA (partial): TGTGCCAGCAGCTTAATGGGCGGGAGCGGAACAGATACC.

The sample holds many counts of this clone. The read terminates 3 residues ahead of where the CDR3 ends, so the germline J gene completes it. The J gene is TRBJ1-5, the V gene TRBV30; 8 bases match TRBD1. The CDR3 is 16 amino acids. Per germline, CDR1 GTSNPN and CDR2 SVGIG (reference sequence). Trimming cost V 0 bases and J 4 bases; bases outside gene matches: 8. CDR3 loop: CAWSVRGQGVNQPQHF. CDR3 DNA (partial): TGTGCCTGGAGTGTAAGAGGACAGGGAGTTAATCAGCCC.

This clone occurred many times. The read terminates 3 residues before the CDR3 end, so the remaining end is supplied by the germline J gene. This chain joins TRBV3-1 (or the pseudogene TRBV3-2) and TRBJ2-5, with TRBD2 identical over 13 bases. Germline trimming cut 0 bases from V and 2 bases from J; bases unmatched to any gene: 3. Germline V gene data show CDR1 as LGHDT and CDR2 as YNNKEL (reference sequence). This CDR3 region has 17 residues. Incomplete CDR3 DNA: TGTGCCAGCAGCCAAGAAACTAGCGGGAGGGTACAAGAGACC. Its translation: CASSQETSGRVQET. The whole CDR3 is CASSQETSGRVQETQYF.

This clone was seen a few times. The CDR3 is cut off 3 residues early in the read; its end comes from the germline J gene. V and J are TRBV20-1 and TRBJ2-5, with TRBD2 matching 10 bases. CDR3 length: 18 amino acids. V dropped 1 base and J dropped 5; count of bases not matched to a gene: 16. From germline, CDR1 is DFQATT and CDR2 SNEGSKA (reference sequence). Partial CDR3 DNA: TGCAGTGCTAGAGCTCCTATACTCCTAGCGGGGGTCAAGGAGACC. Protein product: CSARAPILLAGVKET. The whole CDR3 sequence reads CSARAPILLAGVKETQYF.

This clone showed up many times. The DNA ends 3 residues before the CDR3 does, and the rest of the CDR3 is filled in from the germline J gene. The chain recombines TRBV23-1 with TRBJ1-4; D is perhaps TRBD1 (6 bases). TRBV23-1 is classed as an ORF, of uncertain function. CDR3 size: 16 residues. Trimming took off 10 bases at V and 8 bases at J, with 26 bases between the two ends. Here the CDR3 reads CATTPTPTGTEEKLFF. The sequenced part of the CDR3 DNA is TGCGCCACCACCCCGACGCCGACAGGAACGGAGGAAAAA.

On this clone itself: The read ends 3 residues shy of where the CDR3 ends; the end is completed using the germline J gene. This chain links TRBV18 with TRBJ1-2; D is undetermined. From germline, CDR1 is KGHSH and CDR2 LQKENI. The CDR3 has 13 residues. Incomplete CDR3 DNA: TGTGCCAGCTCACCACCGACAAACAATGAC. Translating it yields CASSPPTNND. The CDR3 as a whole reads CASSPPTNNDYTF.

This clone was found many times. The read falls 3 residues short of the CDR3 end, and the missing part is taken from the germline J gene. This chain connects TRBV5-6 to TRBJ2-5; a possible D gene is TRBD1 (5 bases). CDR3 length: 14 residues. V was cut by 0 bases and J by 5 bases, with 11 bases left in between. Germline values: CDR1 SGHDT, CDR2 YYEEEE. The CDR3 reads CASSLADRWETQYF. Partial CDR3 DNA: TGTGCCAGCAGCTTGGCTGACAGATGGGAGACC.

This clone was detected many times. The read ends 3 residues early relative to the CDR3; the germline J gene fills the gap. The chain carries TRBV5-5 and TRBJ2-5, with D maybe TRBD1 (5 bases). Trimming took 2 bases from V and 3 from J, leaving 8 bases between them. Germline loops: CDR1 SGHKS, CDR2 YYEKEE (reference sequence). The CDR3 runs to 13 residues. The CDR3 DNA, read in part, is TGTGCCAGCAGCTTACCAGGGAAAGAGACC. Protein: CASSLPGKET. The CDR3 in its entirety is CASSLPGKETQYF. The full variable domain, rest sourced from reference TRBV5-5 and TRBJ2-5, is DAGVTQSPTHLIKTRGQQVTLRCSPISGHKSVSWYQQVLGQGPQFIFQYYEKEERGRGNFPDRFSARQFPNYSSELNVNALLLGDSALYLCASSLPGKETQYFGPGTRLLVL.

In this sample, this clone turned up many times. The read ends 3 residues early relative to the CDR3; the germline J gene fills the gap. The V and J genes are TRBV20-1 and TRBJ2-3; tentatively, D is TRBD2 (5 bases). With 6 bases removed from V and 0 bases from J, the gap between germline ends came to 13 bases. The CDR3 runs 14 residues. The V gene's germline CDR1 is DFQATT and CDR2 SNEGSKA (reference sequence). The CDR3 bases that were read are TGCAGTGCGTCCTCTCCGGGGAGCACAGATACG. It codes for CSASSPGSTDT. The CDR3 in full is CSASSPGSTDTQYF.

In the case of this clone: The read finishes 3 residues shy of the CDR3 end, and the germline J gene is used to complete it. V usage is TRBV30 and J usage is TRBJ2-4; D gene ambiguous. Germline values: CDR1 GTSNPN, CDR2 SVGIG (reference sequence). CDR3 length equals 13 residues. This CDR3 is CAWNPGGTYGQYF. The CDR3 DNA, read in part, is TGTGCCTGGAATCCCGGCGGAACCTATGGT.

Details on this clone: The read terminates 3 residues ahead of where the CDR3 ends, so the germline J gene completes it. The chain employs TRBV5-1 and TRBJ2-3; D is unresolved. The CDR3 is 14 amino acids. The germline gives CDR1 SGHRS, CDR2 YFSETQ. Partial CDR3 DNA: TGCGCCAGCAGCTTGGGGTCGGCGGAAGAGACG. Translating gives CASSLGSAEET. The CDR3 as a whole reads CASSLGSAEETQYF. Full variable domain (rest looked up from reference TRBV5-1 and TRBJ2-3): KAGVTQTPRYLIKTRGQQVTLSCSPISGHRSVSWYQQTPGQGLQFLFEYFSETQRNKGNFPGRFSGRQFSNSRSEMNVSTLELGDSALYLCASSLGSAEETQYFGPGTRLTVL.

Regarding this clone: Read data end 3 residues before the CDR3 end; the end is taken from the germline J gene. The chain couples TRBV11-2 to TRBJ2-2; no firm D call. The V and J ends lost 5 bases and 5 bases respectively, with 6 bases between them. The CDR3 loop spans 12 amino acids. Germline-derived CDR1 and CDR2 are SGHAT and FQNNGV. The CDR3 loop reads CASSRPTGELFF. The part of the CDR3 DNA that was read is TGTGCCAGCAGCCGTCCTACCGGGGAG.

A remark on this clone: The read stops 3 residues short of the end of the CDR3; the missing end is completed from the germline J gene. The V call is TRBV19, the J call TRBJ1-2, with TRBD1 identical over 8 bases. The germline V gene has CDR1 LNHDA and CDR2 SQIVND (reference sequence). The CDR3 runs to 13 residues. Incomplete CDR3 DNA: TGTGCCAGTAGCAAAGGGACAGGTTACGAC. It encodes CASSKGTGYD. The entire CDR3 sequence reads CASSKGTGYDYTF. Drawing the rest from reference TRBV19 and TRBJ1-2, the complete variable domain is DGGITQSPKYLFRKEGQNVTLSCEQNLNHDAMYWYRQDPGQGLRLIYYSQIVNDFQKGDIAEGYSVSREKKESFPLTVTSAQKNPTAFYLCASSKGTGYDYTFGSGTRLTVV.

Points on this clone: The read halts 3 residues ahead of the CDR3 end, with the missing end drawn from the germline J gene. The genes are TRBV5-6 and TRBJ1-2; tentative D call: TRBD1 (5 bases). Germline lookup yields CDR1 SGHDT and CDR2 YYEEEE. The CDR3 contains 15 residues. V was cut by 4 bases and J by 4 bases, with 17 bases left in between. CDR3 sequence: CASSALSGGSYGYTF. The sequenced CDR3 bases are TGTGCCAGCAGCGCCCTTTCGGGGGGTTCCTATGGC.

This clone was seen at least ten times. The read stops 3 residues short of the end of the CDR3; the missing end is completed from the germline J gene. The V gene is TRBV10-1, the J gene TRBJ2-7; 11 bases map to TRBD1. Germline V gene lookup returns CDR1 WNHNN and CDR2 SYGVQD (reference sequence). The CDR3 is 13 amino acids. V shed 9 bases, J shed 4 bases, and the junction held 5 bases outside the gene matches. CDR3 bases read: TGCGCCAGAGGGACAGGGGGACGATACGAG. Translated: CARGTGGRYE. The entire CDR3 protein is CARGTGGRYEQYF.

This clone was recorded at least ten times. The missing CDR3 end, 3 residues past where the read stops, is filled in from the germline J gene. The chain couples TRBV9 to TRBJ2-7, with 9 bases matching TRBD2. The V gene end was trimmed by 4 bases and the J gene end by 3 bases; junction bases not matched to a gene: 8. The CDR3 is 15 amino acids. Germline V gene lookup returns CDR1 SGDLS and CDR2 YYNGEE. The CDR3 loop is CASSPPSSGNYEQYF. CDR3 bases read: TGTGCCAGCAGCCCCCCCTCTAGCGGGAACTACGAG.

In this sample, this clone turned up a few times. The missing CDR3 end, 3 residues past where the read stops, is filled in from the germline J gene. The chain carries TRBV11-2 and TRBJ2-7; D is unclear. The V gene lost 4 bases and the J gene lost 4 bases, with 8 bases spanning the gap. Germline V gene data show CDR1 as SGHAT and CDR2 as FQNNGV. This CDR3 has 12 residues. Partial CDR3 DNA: TGTGCCAGCAGCTCGAGGTTGTACGAG. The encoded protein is CASSSRLYE. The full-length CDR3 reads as CASSSRLYEQYF. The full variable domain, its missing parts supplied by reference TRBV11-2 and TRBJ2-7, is EAGVAQSPRYKIIEKRQSVAFWCNPISGHATLYWYQQILGQGPKLLIQFQNNGVVDDSQLPKDRFSAERLKGVDSTLKIQPAKLEDSAVYLCASSSRLYEQYFGPGTRLTVT.

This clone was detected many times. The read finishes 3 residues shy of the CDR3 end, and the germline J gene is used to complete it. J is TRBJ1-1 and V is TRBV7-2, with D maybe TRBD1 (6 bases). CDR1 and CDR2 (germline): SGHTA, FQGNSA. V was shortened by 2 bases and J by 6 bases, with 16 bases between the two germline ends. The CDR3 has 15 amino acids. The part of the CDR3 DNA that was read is TGTGCCAGCAGCTTACGAGACAGGTCGTCCGCTGAA. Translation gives CASSLRDRSSAE. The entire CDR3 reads CASSLRDRSSAEAFF.

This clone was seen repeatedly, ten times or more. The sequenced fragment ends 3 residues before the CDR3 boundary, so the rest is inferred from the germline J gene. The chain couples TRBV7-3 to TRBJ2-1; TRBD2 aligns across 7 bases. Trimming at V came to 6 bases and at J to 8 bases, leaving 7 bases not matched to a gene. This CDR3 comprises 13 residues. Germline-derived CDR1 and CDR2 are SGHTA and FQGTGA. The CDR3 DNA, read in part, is TGTGCCAGCAGACGGACTAGTAGCGATGAG. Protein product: CASRRTSSDE. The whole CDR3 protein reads CASRRTSSDEQFF.

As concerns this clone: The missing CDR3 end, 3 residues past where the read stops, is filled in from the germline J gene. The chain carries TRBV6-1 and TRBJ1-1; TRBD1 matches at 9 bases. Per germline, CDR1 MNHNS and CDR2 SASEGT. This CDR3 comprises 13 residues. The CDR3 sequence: CASSEAPDRGAFF. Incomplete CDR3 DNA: TGTGCCAGCAGTGAAGCGCCGGACAGGGGA.

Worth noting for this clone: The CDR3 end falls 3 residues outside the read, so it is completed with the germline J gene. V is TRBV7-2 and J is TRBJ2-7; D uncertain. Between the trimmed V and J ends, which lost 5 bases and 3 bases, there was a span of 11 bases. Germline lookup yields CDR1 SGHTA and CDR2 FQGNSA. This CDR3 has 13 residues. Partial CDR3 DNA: TGTGCCAGCAGCCCGAGAGGTGGCTACGAG. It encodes CASSPRGGYE. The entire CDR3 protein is CASSPRGGYEQYF.